A single sample is the source of the 27 T cell receptor beta chains below, sequenced in a study of T cells after yellow fever vaccination. Using its own MiXCR run on the 5' RACE reads, TCRdb lists one record per CDR3 protein. The table has 500,000 to 650,000 distinct CDR3 sequences, about 12% seen once. The sequencing here drew on PBMCs, taken on the day of the yellow fever booster vaccination. These receptors came from a man aged 25 to 45 who received the YFV17D yellow fever vaccine.

The V gene is TRBV6-2 or TRBV6-3, the J gene TRBJ2-4; the D gene could be TRBD1 or TRBD2 (5 bases each). Trimming cost V 5 bases and J 6 bases, with 11 bases left between them. Germline assignment: CDR1 MNHEY and CDR2 SVGEGT. The CDR3 covers 13 residues. CDR3 protein: CASSTGDPNIQYF. The CDR3 DNA is TGTGCCAGCAGTACCGGGGACCCAAACATTCAGTACTTC.

This clonotype turned up a few times. The chain employs TRBV15 and TRBJ2-1; no firm D call. This CDR3 is built from 15 residues. The germline gives CDR1 LNHNV, CDR2 YYDKDF (reference sequence). V lost 5 bases, J lost 0 bases, and 11 bases lay in between. CDR3: CATSVRLGSYNEQFF. The CDR3 region has the DNA TGTGCCACCAGCGTCCGGCTCGGCTCCTACAATGAGCAGTTCTTC.

This chain links TRBV12-3 or TRBV12-4 with TRBJ2-5; 9 bases map to TRBD2. V lost 6 bases, J lost 4 bases, and 3 bases stayed unmatched. CDR3 length: 13 residues. The CDR3, as DNA: TGTGCCAGCAGGATTAGCGGGGGAGAGACCCAGTACTTC. Translation: CASRISGGETQYF.

This clonotype was detected only a few times. The rearrangement uses TRBV12-5 and TRBJ1-6; weak D call: TRBD1 (5 bases). Germline assignment: CDR1 LGHNT and CDR2 FRNRAP. V was cut by 0 bases and J by 8 bases, with 20 bases left in between. CDR3 length: 18 residues. This chain's CDR3 is CASGLVQENSRFDSPLHF. The CDR3 bases are TGTGCTAGTGGTTTGGTACAGGAAAACAGTAGATTTGATTCACCCCTCCACTTT.

The V and J genes are TRBV6-2 or TRBV6-3 and TRBJ1-1; D perhaps matches TRBD1 (6 bases). This CDR3 is built from 14 residues. The germline CDR1 and CDR2 sequences are MNHEY and SVGEGT. The V end lost 0 bases, the J end lost 11 bases, and 16 bases lay between the germline ends. CDR3 region: CASSYSGGRSRAFF. The CDR3 DNA reads as TGTGCCAGCAGTTACTCAGGGGGGCGCAGCCGGGCTTTCTTT.

This clonotype came up a few times. This chain links TRBV7-2 with TRBJ2-1; 8 nucleotides match TRBD2. After removal of 0 bases from V and 7 bases from J, the junction contained 5 bases not matched to a gene. Germline V gene lookup returns CDR1 SGHTA and CDR2 FQGNSA. This CDR3 is 15 amino acids long. CDR3 coding DNA: TGTGCCAGCAGCTTAGCTAGCGGGGCGGGAAATGAGCAGTTCTTC. This codes for CASSLASGAGNEQFF.

The chain couples TRBV7-9 to TRBJ2-1; no clear D gene. Germline V CDR1 and CDR2: SEHNR, FQNEAQ (reference sequence). This CDR3 has 15 amino acids. Trimming stripped 0 bases from V and 3 bases from J, with 9 bases between. DNA for the CDR3: TGTGCCAGCAGCTTAGCTGGAGACGGCTACAATGAGCAGTTCTTC. Protein sequence: CASSLAGDGYNEQFF.

This clonotype came up a few times. The chain couples TRBV6-2 or TRBV6-3 to TRBJ2-3; 15 positions agree with TRBD2. V lost 6 bases and J lost 2; bases outside the gene matches: 6. Germline V CDR1 and CDR2: MNHEY, SVGEGT. The CDR3 loop spans 17 amino acids. The CDR3 sequence is CASRPGLAGGATDTQYF. CDR3 sequence (DNA): TGTGCCAGCAGGCCGGGACTAGCGGGAGGAGCCACAGATACGCAGTATTTT.

The chain couples TRBV27 to TRBJ2-6; 9 bases fit TRBD2. The J segment lost 0 bases and the V segment lost 5 bases, leaving 11 bases of the junction unmatched. This CDR3 has 19 amino acids. Germline V CDR1 and CDR2: MNHEY, SMNVEV (reference sequence). The CDR3 loop is CASSPDILAGYSGANVLTF. The CDR3 DNA reads TGTGCCAGCAGTCCCGATATACTAGCGGGCTACTCTGGGGCCAACGTCCTGACTTTC.

This clonotype was counted only a few times. This chain links TRBV11-2 with TRBJ2-2; 10 bases are a match to TRBD2. Germline CDR1 and CDR2: SGHAT and FQNNGV. The CDR3 runs to 14 residues. The CDR3 sequence: CALAGDRDTGELFF. In DNA, the CDR3 is TGTGCGCTAGCGGGAGATCGCGACACCGGGGAGCTGTTTTTT.

This clonotype was seen only a few times. This chain connects TRBV12-3 or TRBV12-4 to TRBJ2-7, with TRBD2 matching 8 bases. V dropped 6 bases and J dropped 6; count of bases not matched to a gene: 10. The CDR3 totals 14 residues. CDR3 in DNA: TGTGCCAGCAGGCTTAGCGGGACTCTCGGCGAGCAGTACTTC. Translated, it gives CASRLSGTLGEQYF.

This clonotype was counted many times. The CDR3 bases are TGTGCCAGCAGTCGACTTCTCCCAGCGAAGAGCACAGATACGCAGTATTTT. Encoded protein: CASSRLLPAKSTDTQYF. The V call is TRBV28, the J call TRBJ2-3; D unclear. Germline V gene data show CDR1 as MDHEN and CDR2 as SYDVKM. CDR3 size: 17 residues. V lost 5 bases and J lost 0, with 18 bases in between.

This clonotype was counted ten times or more. This sequence joins TRBV24-1 and TRBJ2-4, with D perhaps matching TRBD1 or TRBD2 (5 bases each). Germline V gene data show CDR1 as KGHDR and CDR2 as SFDVKD. The CDR3 totals 15 residues. The germline V and J ends were trimmed by 2 bases and 4 bases, with 11 bases remaining between them. The CDR3 sequence is CATSDSRGGKNIQYF. CDR3 nucleotide sequence: TGTGCCACCAGTGATTCCCGGGGCGGGAAAAACATTCAGTACTTC.

A single count supports this clonotype. Here the CDR3 DNA reads TGTGCCAGCAGTCCCGTGGGGAACACTGAAGCTTTCTTT. It codes for CASSPVGNTEAFF. The chain recombines TRBV25-1 with TRBJ1-1; D call uncertain. V was pared by 5 bases and J by 1 base, with 8 bases between. The CDR3 has 13 amino acids. Germline V gives CDR1 MGHDK, CDR2 SYGVNS.

This clonotype was seen a few times. The chain employs TRBV24-1 and TRBJ2-1; perhaps TRBD2 as D (6 bases). Trimming stripped 3 bases from V and 6 bases from J, with 23 bases between. CDR1 is KGHDR and CDR2 is SFDVKD in the germline V gene. This CDR3 region has 18 residues. CDR3 amino acids: CATSDPRGGSGQGNEQFF. The CDR3 bases are TGTGCCACCAGTGATCCCCGCGGAGGGAGCGGGCAGGGCAATGAGCAGTTCTTC.

The sample holds a few counts of this clonotype. The chain employs TRBV18 and TRBJ2-6; TRBD1 agrees at 8 bases. Germline V gene sequence: CDR1 KGHSH, CDR2 LQKENI. The CDR3 loop spans 16 amino acids. After removal of 6 bases from V and 1 base from J, the junction contained 5 bases not matched to a gene. CDR3 in amino acids: CASSRTGNSGANVLTF. CDR3 in DNA: TGTGCCAGCTCCCGGACAGGGAATTCTGGGGCCAACGTCCTGACTTTC.

This rearrangement joins TRBV3-1 to TRBJ2-1; a weak D match, TRBD1 (6 bases). V shed 3 bases and J shed 6 bases, with 12 bases lying between them. This CDR3 is 14 amino acids long. Germline CDR1 is LGHDT and CDR2 is YNNKEL (reference sequence). CDR3 DNA sequence: TGTGCCAGCAGCCACTCCGGGACAACCAATGAGCAGTTCTTC. Residues: CASSHSGTTNEQFF.

The V and J genes are TRBV7-9 and TRBJ2-1; 10 bases match TRBD2. Germline-derived CDR1 and CDR2 are SEHNR and FQNEAQ (reference sequence). The V gene end was trimmed by 11 bases and the J gene end by 5 bases; junction bases not matched to a gene: 6. The CDR3 runs to 13 residues. CDR3 loop: CAEGLAEHNEQFF. The DNA of the CDR3 is TGTGCCGAAGGACTAGCGGAGCACAATGAGCAGTTCTTC.

This clonotype was picked up many times. The genes are TRBV6-2 or TRBV6-3 and TRBJ2-2; 8 nucleotides agree with TRBD1. V lost 7 bases, J lost 7 bases, and 8 bases stayed unmatched. The CDR3 spans 14 residues. The germline V gene encodes CDR1 MNHEY and CDR2 SVGEGT. This CDR3 is CASKIQGAHGELFF. The CDR3 DNA reads as TGTGCCAGCAAAATCCAGGGGGCGCACGGGGAGCTGTTTTTT.

This clonotype has just a few counts. The rearrangement links TRBV5-6 to TRBJ2-2; D may be TRBD1 (6 bases). This CDR3 is built from 16 residues. V was trimmed by 2 bases and J by 2 bases, leaving 13 bases between them. CDR1 is SGHDT, CDR2 YYEEEE, per germline. CDR3 nucleotide sequence: TGTGCCAGCAGCTTTAGGGGGACCGGAAACACCGGGGAGCTGTTTTTT. Translating gives CASSFRGTGNTGELFF.

The chain has TRBV11-3 and TRBJ2-5, with TRBD2 matching 14 bases. Trimming removed 5 bases from V and 5 bases from J; junction bases left unmatched: 10. The CDR3 totals 17 residues. The germline gives CDR1 SGHNT, CDR2 YENEEA. The CDR3 DNA follows: TGTGCCAGCAGCCAGGGACTAGCGGGAGTTACCGGTGAGACCCAGTACTTC. The encoded protein is CASSQGLAGVTGETQYF.

This clonotype was seen only a few times. The chain employs TRBV4-2 and TRBJ2-7, with a possible D match to TRBD2 (6 bases). Deletions cut 0 bases from V and 3 bases from J, with 12 bases between. The CDR3 extends over 15 amino acids. CDR1 and CDR2 (germline): LGHNA, YNFKEQ. The DNA for the CDR3 is TGTGCCAGCAGCCAAGATTCCAGCGGGCTCTACGAGCAGTACTTC. It specifies CASSQDSSGLYEQYF.

The sample holds a few counts of this clonotype. This chain links TRBV20-1 with TRBJ2-3; the match to TRBD2 covers 12 bases. Germline loops: CDR1 DFQATT, CDR2 SNEGSKA (reference sequence). J gave up 4 bases and V 0 bases, and 5 bases lay outside the gene matches. The CDR3 extends over 16 amino acids. For the CDR3, the DNA is TGCAGTGCTAGAGACCTAGCGGGAGGGCCGTCAGATACGCAGTATTTT. As protein: CSARDLAGGPSDTQYF.

This clonotype was found a few times. J is TRBJ2-4 and V is TRBV7-9; TRBD1 matches at 9 bases. Germline-derived CDR1 and CDR2 are SEHNR and FQNEAQ (reference sequence). This CDR3 is built from 16 residues. Trimming cost V 0 bases and J 9 bases; bases outside gene matches: 9. The CDR3 reads CASSLAIEGQGAIQYF. The CDR3 DNA reads as TGTGCCAGCAGCTTAGCGATCGAGGGACAGGGAGCCATTCAGTACTTC.

This clonotype was seen only a few times. The CDR3 here is CASSPEGGYSYEQYF. The CDR3 region has the DNA TGTGCCAGCAGTCCCGAAGGGGGCTACTCCTACGAGCAGTACTTC. The V and J genes are TRBV27 and TRBJ2-7; 7 bases are shared with TRBD1. CDR3 size: 15 residues. Germline V CDR1 and CDR2: MNHEY, SMNVEV (reference sequence). V shed 5 bases and J 0 bases; nucleotides not matched to a gene: 7.

This clonotype was observed a handful of times. The genes are TRBV20-1 and TRBJ2-3, with D possibly called TRBD1 or TRBD2 (7 bases each). The CDR3 runs 13 residues. Germline CDR1 DFQATT, CDR2 SNEGSKA (reference sequence). The DNA for the CDR3 is TGCGGGGGTCAGGGGGGGACCACAGATACGCAGTATTTT. Its translation is CGGQGGTTDTQYF.

This clonotype was counted many times. The V gene is TRBV7-2, the J gene TRBJ2-5; TRBD2 might be the D (6 bases). Trimming removed 1 base at V and 2 bases at J, with 8 bases between. CDR3 length: 14 amino acids. The germline gives CDR1 SGHTA, CDR2 FQGNSA. CDR3 coding DNA: TGTGCCAGCAGCTTAGGGGGGACTCAAGAGACCCAGTACTTC. Amino acids: CASSLGGTQETQYF. Full variable domain (missing parts from reference TRBV7-2 and TRBJ2-5): GAGVSQSPSNKVTEKGKDVELRCDPISGHTALYWYRQSLGQGLEFLIYFQGNSAPDKSGLPSDRFSAERTGGSVSTLTIQRTQQEDSAVYLCASSLGGTQETQYFGPGTRLLVL.